This T cell receptor beta chain was sequenced in a study of post-analysis software for immune sequencing data. General study results and limits: Batch-mates among the samples co-clustered strongly by F measure.

TCR beta libraries were prepared from cDNA with unique molecular identifiers. When about 0.95 to 10 million T cells were used, they gave around 500,000 cDNA molecules. TCRdb re-called the PCR reads with MiXCR, one entry per CDR3 protein. Here the sample spans around 190,000 distinct CDR3 sequences, over 25% being singletons. Regarding this clonotype: Its antigen is unknown.

The TCR sequence derives from a girl aged 2 to 17 with multiple sclerosis. Sequencing was carried out using blood.

The CDR3 nucleotides are TGTGCCTGGAGTGGAATGGAGGGGACCTACGAGCAGTACTTC. Translated: CAWSGMEGTYEQYF. This chain uses TRBV30 with TRBJ2-4; D is possibly TRBD2 (6 bases). The J call may not be correct, given that the DNA end is closer to TRBJ2-7. CDR3 length: 14 residues. Germline assignment: CDR1 GTSNPN and CDR2 SVGIG (reference sequence).